What follows describes a single T cell receptor beta chain. Its antigen is currently not known. Trimming at the junction amounts to 2 bases on V and 2 bases on J, and the germline ends lie 7 bases apart. The CDR3 runs 13 amino acids, cysteine and phenylalanine included. Only the CDR3 portion is preserved as DNA: 39 bases, with reading frame beginning at the first base. CDR1 MDHEN and CDR2 SYDVKM are derived from the germline V gene. The library relied on the immunoSEQ multiplex PCR assay. A mixture of 60 forward primers for TCR Vbeta segments and 13 reverse primers for TCR Jbeta segments was used in the multiplex PCR. The CDR3 region of rearranged TCR beta genes was amplified from genomic DNA by a multiplex PCR assay. The amplified TCR beta libraries were sequenced on the Illumina HiSeq System as 87-base-pair reads. In the original analysis: Across the 500 to 700 repertoires, a later analysis counted some 81 million unique TCR beta chains, roughly 11 million of which were shared by at least two donors. Raw reads were error-corrected and collapsed into unique sequences with a nearest-neighbor algorithm that merged closely related sequences to remove PCR and sequencing errors. Alignment of CDR3 sequences to IMGT reference sequences was used to assign V, D and J gene segments. For a sequence to be retained, at least a six-nucleotide match to both a V gene segment and a J gene segment was required. A rearrangement was called productive if the CDR3 had no stop codons and remained in frame with V and J, and every other rearrangement was called non-productive. CDR3 was defined by IMGT convention, running from the second conserved V-encoded cysteine to the conserved J-encoded phenylalanine. In an earlier analysis of around 570 of the donors, sequences lacking an unambiguous match to a single V gene segment were excluded. An earlier analysis of approximately 590 of the donors called V segments functional above 56.7% productive rearrangements and segregating when the between-donor standard deviation exceeded 5%. To diagnose cytomegalovirus status from the catalog of TCR beta chain sequences, a statistical classification framework was built. V and J gene assignment, in a later analysis, came from comparing TCR nucleotide sequences with IMGT/GENE-DB human TR gene sequences. Using the TCRdist pipeline, a later analysis assigned CDR3 sequences along with most-parsimonious VDJ recombination scenarios. In a later analysis, each TCR beta chain was defined by its CDR3 amino acid sequence together with its V-gene family, and reads without a unique V-gene family were excluded. A later analysis removed several hundred highly shared, low-generation-probability nucleotide sequences to deal with suspected cross-contamination and a sequencing artifact. For each public chain, a later analysis derived a clonal expansion index from normalized ranks of inferred template counts within each repertoire. A later analysis computed generation probabilities with a VDJ recombination model fitted to out-of-frame rearrangements, and checked the results against IGoR. A later analysis scored TCR-TCR, TCR-HLA and TCR-CMV co-occurrence with hypergeometric tests, applying a repertoire-size bias correction to TCR pairs. False discovery rates were estimated in a later analysis by permuting HLA or CMV assignments 20 times. In a later analysis, co-occurring TCRs were grouped using DBSCAN, and TCRdist sequence similarity was added for clustering within HLA-allele-positive subsets. Repertoires with fewer than 30,000 or more than 120,000 public chains, plus five repertoires with anomalous nucleotide sharing, were excluded from co-occurrence clustering. Sourced from immuneACCESS, this table was stored by TCRdb with only in-frame sequences that have V and J called. A share of the clones is absent; for the studies checked, an unresolved V gene accounts for under half, and the remainder has no known explanation. V, J and clone size derive from that table, while D and trimming were established from the DNA sequence. The sample's clone listing holds about 110,000 clones. The ten largest account for about 4% of the sample.

The data derive from a study of cytomegalovirus exposure and HLA in healthy donors (TCRdb year 2017). Background for the entire study: In an earlier analysis of roughly 500 of the donors, about 260 Gb of sequence data and 90 million to 120 million unique TCR beta sequences from 150 million to 200 million T cells were reported. Roughly 300 gigabases of sequencing data and around 87 million unique TCR sequences were included in an early release covering 550 to 650 HLA-typed donors. The genetic ancestry cluster associated with self-reported Caucasian donors included roughly four fifths of the roughly 400 genotyped donors. The aim of the study was to test whether cataloging public T cell receptors could identify signatures of past pathogen exposure. The study profiled the T cell repertoires of 666 subjects by immunosequencing and related them to cytomegalovirus serostatus. Besides the first cohort of 500 to 700 subjects, a separate validation cohort made up of 120 different subjects was used. To predict cytomegalovirus infection status, the study combined high-throughput TCR immunosequencing, statistical association of individual TCRs with disease status, and machine learning. To study patterns of TCR occurrence, a later analysis re-analyzed previously published TCR beta repertoires from 700 or so donors and added high-resolution HLA genotyping. In the later analysis, no new phenotypic data were used to find candidate immune exposures; instead, reliance was placed on TCR beta sequences and their occurrence across donors. An earlier analysis of around 540 of the donors applied high-throughput TCR beta sequencing to assess whether each TCR beta V gene segment acted as functional or pseudogenic. Donor age, sex, ethnicity and CMV serostatus were compiled together with the repertoire data. A later genetic analysis took genome-wide SNP genotypes for about three fifths of the roughly 700 donors and used that subset as a discovery cohort. All discovery cohort repertoires had been generated using a single sequencing platform. HLA typing covered class I and class II loci at four-digit resolution. The number of donors typed differed by locus, with 629-630 for A, B, C, DRB1 and DQB1, over 500 for DQA1, 600 to 610 for DPA1, and 472 for DPB1. Five DR-DQ haplotypes were handled as single units for association and clustering because linkage in the cohort was strong. On average, about 200,000 unique TCR beta nucleotide sequences were sequenced per donor among 398 genotyped donors of the cohort, with roughly 18% of those sequences being non-productive. Overall study outcomes, separate from this receptor: Most TCR sequences were seen in very few donors, while some public TCRs were found in many individuals. An earlier analysis of approximately 500 of the donors showed that most TCR beta V segments appeared in productive rearrangements either about 87% or about 30% of the time, which broadly matched IMGT annotations. Cytomegalovirus status was reported to be diagnosed by the classifier with high specificity and sensitivity in both the original and validation cohorts. It was suggested by the authors that the approach could potentially be generalized to other disease states and immunological phenotypes. Because some donors lacked HLA typing at each locus, the association tests relied only on the typed subset. The cohort was sequenced for TCR beta chains only, and without alpha or paired-chain data the features that could be detected were limited. Correlated functional status among segregating V segments might be attributable to linkage disequilibrium, but an unknown experimental factor could not be ruled out. The study gave a list of some 150 TCR beta chains associated with cytomegalovirus. At a false discovery rate of 0.05, a later analysis linked under 20,000 TCR beta sequences to specific HLA alleles. Immune exposure information for the cohort was limited to CMV serostatus. A cluster of highly shared sequence variants was judged likely to represent a technical artifact of the sequencing pipeline. A later analysis reported that several top co-occurrence clusters appeared linked to parvovirus B19, influenza, CMV and Epstein-Barr virus. Because counts were too low, some 17 rarely observed V segments, including chromosome 9 orphons, were left out of the earlier analysis of 500 to 650 of the donors. In vitro tests confirmed that a few of the cytomegalovirus-associated TCR beta chains recognize cytomegalovirus antigens. Compared with equally common non-associated chains, HLA-associated TCR beta chains in a later analysis were more clonally expanded and had lower generation probabilities. In a later analysis, TCR association rates were found to vary across HLA loci, with the most associated TCRs seen for DRB1 alleles and the fewest for HLA-C alleles. Sequencing depth was assumed to be roughly uniform across donors in the presence/absence analyses, though that assumption may not hold. A later genetic analysis associated a missense DCLRE1C variant with V-gene and J-gene trimming of TCR beta chains, and an independent cohort replicated the association. A further reported finding was that TCR beta sequences accurately predicted the HLA-A and HLA-B alleles for most subjects in the first cohort. According to a later analysis, most CMV-associated TCR beta chains appeared to be HLA-restricted, and the HLA associations seemed to be driven largely by CMV exposure. When HLA alleles, especially DR and DQ, strongly co-occurred, attributing TCR associations to individual alleles was difficult. Because the 87-base-pair reads could not distinguish some IMGT-functional V segments, including TRBV6-2 and TRBV6-3, those segments were excluded. According to a later genetic analysis, donors in an Asian-associated ancestry cluster had fewer N-insertions in productive TCRs than the roughly 660-donor mean.

The cohort consisted of 666 healthy bone marrow donors. Cohort members were all nominally healthy when sampled, although unrecorded immune exposures were likely present. The donor was CMV seronegative and was included in the group of approximately 350 seronegative cohort members. A peripheral blood sample was collected from each donor, and TCR beta sequencing was performed on peripheral blood mononuclear cells. Genomic DNA extraction from the blood cell samples was performed with the Qiagen DNeasy Blood Extraction Kit. The sample consisted of PBMCs. The TCR comes from a man aged 25 to 40 in good health and CMV-seronegative. The chain links TRBV28 with TRBJ2-7; there is no confident call for the D gene. CDR3 reads: CASSLPVPYEQYF. The bases are TGTGCCAGCAGTTTACCGGTTCCCTACGAGCAGTACTTC.